Listed here are 7 T cell receptor beta chains from one sample, sequenced in a study of blood T cells in healthy people across ages. The authors ran a second PCR of about 6 to 12 cycles using a sample-barcoded 5' primer and a J-beta primer mix. TCRdb redid the calling of the 5' RACE reads with MiXCR, one entry per CDR3 protein. The sample lists some 780,000 distinct CDR3 sequences, 56% occurring once. The sample was blood. The receptor set was obtained from a man aged 35 to 55 in good health.

The chain couples TRBV5-5 to TRBJ2-2; no clear D gene. Trimming stripped 2 bases from V and 6 bases from J, with 11 bases between. This CDR3 is built from 14 residues. CDR1 and CDR2 from the germline V gene are SGHKS and YYEKEE (reference sequence). CDR3 bases: TGTGCCAGCAGCTTAACCGTCCCGGCCGGGGAGCTGTTTTTT. Its translation is CASSLTVPAGELFF.

This clonotype was seen a handful of times. The chain carries TRBV29-1 and TRBJ2-3, with no clear D. The CDR3 length is 13 residues. The germline CDR1 and CDR2 sequences are SQVTM and ANQGSEA. Deletions cut 4 bases from V and 0 bases from J, with 8 bases between. The CDR3 DNA sequence: TGCAGCGTTGGAGACCCTAGCACAGATACGCAGTATTTT. It translates to CSVGDPSTDTQYF.

The genes are TRBV7-8 and TRBJ2-5; TRBD2 matches at 11 bases. The germline V gene encodes CDR1 SGHVS and CDR2 FQNEAQ. Trimming at V came to 4 bases and at J to 2 bases, leaving 6 bases not matched to a gene. The CDR3 spans 16 residues. The CDR3 loop is CASSSWTSGRQETQYF. The DNA for the CDR3 is TGTGCCAGCAGCTCCTGGACTAGCGGGCGTCAAGAGACCCAGTACTTC. The full variable domain, completed using reference TRBV7-8 and TRBJ2-5, is GAGVSQSPRYKVAKRGQDVALRCDPISGHVSLFWYQQALGQGPEFLTYFQNEAQLDKSGLPSDRFFAERPEGSVSTLKIQRTQQEDSAVYLCASSSWTSGRQETQYFGPGTRLLVL.

This clonotype was found a few times. The chain recombines TRBV18 with TRBJ2-7; 7 bases fit TRBD1. Trimming at V came to 5 bases and at J to 2 bases, leaving 9 bases not matched to a gene. This CDR3 region has 15 residues. In germline, CDR1 is KGHSH, CDR2 LQKENI. CDR3 residues: CASSDVGQVPYEQYF. CDR3 sequence (DNA): TGTGCCAGCTCAGACGTTGGACAGGTACCCTACGAGCAGTACTTC.

V gene TRBV27 combines with J gene TRBJ2-1, with D perhaps matching TRBD2 (5 bases). This CDR3 has 16 amino acids. The V end lost 6 bases, the J end lost 2 bases, and 17 bases lay between the germline ends. Germline values: CDR1 MNHEY, CDR2 SMNVEV (reference sequence). CDR3 DNA sequence: TGTGCCAGCAGCCCTTCTGCGGGCGATACCTACAATGAGCAGTTCTTC. Protein product: CASSPSAGDTYNEQFF.

The DNA of the CDR3 is TGTGCCAGCAGCGTGGCCGGGACAGCCGGGGGGCAAGAGACCCAGTACTTC. Amino acid sequence: CASSVAGTAGGQETQYF. This rearrangement joins TRBV9 to TRBJ2-5; D may match TRBD1 or TRBD2 (7 bases each). The germline V gene encodes CDR1 SGDLS and CDR2 YYNGEE. Trimming stripped 2 bases from V and 2 bases from J, with 19 bases between. The CDR3 spans 17 residues.

V usage is TRBV5-1 and J usage is TRBJ2-1; 13 nucleotides line up with TRBD2. The end of the DNA aligns better with TRBJ2-7, so the J call may be wrong. This CDR3 has 19 amino acids. CDR1 and CDR2 (germline): SGHRS, YFSETQ. The DNA of the CDR3 is TGCGCCAGCAGCTTGGGCCCGGGACTAGCGGGATCTACCTACAATGAGCAGTACTTC. It translates to CASSLGPGLAGSTYNEQYF.